One sample yielded the 17 T cell receptor beta chains listed below, sequenced in a study of shared clonotypes between healthy human individuals (TCRdb year 2020). Libraries were made using the immunoSEQ multiplex PCR assay. The table comes from immuneACCESS by way of TCRdb, which keeps in-frame sequences with V and J called. Part of the clones is missing from these tables; in studies checked, under half for an unresolved V gene and the rest for unknown reasons. This sample gives millions of clones in total; 85% to 95% of them show up just once. The ten most abundant clones make up about 0.37% of the sample. Sequencing was done on a sample of naive CD4+ T cells from PBMCs. The sample's cell subset or site, from its label and the paper: CD45RA+ positively selected. Receptors were obtained from a man aged 18 to 29 in good health. Some clones in this sample may be carry-over from other donors' samples.

This clone was counted between two and nine times. The chain has TRBV7-9 and TRBJ1-5, with 7 bases lining up with TRBD1. CDR1 SEHNR and CDR2 FQNEAQ come from the germline V gene (reference sequence). V dropped 2 bases and J dropped 4; count of bases not matched to a gene: 5. The length of the CDR3 is 15 residues. DNA of the CDR3: TGTGCCAGCAGCTTATTAGGGACAGATAATCAGCCCCAGCATTTT. It codes for CASSLLGTDNQPQHF.

Comment on this clone: Relative to the germline gene, one junction end is altered; a read error may explain this. The rearrangement joins TRBV2 to TRBJ1-5; D is possibly TRBD1 (6 bases). The CDR3 is 13 residues long. Germline V gene sequence: CDR1 SNHLY, CDR2 FYNNEI. The DNA for the CDR3 is TGTGCCAGCAGGGAAGGACAGTATCAGCCCCAGCATTTT. Amino acid sequence: CASREGQYQPQHF.

The chain combines TRBV11-1 with TRBJ1-1; 8 bases line up with TRBD1. V lost 5 bases and J lost 1; bases outside the gene matches: 6. The CDR3 runs 15 residues. Germline CDR1 and CDR2: SGHAT and FQDESV (reference sequence). This chain's CDR3 is CASSRGQGPNTEAFF. Written as DNA, the CDR3 is TGTGCCAGCAGCCGCGGACAGGGACCGAACACTGAAGCTTTCTTT.

The chain carries TRBV5-4 and TRBJ2-3; tentative D call: TRBD2 (5 bases). Trimming took 0 bases from V and 4 from J, leaving 9 bases between them. This CDR3 is 14 amino acids long. Looked up from germline, CDR1 is SGHNT and CDR2 is YYREEE (reference sequence). The CDR3 nucleotides read TGTGCCAGCAGCTTGGTTAGCGAATCAGATACGCAGTATTTT. It encodes CASSLVSESDTQYF.

This rearrangement joins TRBV5-4 to TRBJ2-5; TRBD1 matches at 12 bases. V lost 1 base, J lost 5 bases, and 9 bases stayed unmatched. The CDR3 contains 17 residues. Looked up from germline, CDR1 is SGHNT and CDR2 is YYREEE (reference sequence). In DNA form, the CDR3 reads TGTGCCAGCAGCTTGAAACAGGGACAGGGGGCGCGTGAGACCCAGTACTTC. This sequence encodes CASSLKQGQGARETQYF.

V usage is TRBV29-1 and J usage is TRBJ1-2, with D unresolved. This CDR3 spans 13 amino acids. The V gene's germline CDR1 is SQVTM and CDR2 ANQGSEA. Trimming removed 4 bases from V and 4 bases from J, with 13 bases in between. The CDR3 nucleotides read TGCAGCGTTGCTCGGCGGCAGATCTATGGCTACACCTTC. It is translated as CSVARRQIYGYTF.

The CDR3 is CASSQDTGGFDYGYTF. Written as DNA, the CDR3 is TGTGCCAGCAGCCAAGATACAGGGGGCTTTGACTATGGCTACACCTTC. This chain links TRBV4-2 with TRBJ1-2; 9 bases are a match to TRBD1. This CDR3 comprises 16 residues. The ends lost 0 bases at V and 3 bases at J; junction bases unmatched: 5. Looked up from germline, CDR1 is LGHNA and CDR2 is YNFKEQ.

This clone is a singleton in its sample. The chain joins TRBV18 to TRBJ2-7; TRBD2 might be the D (7 bases). V lost 5 bases and J 3 bases, leaving 20 bases between the germline ends. The CDR3 consists of 16 residues. In germline, CDR1 is KGHSH, CDR2 LQKENI. The CDR3 nucleotides are TGTGCCAGCTCAGGCCCTTACCGGGGGGCCATCTACGAGCAGTACTTC. It codes for CASSGPYRGAIYEQYF.

The chain joins TRBV11-3 to TRBJ2-1, with 7 bases fitting TRBD2. Germline CDR1 reads SGHNT; CDR2 reads YENEEA. V lost 4 bases and J lost 0; bases outside the gene matches: 12. The CDR3 spans 18 residues. CDR3 residues: CASSSADLAGGSYNEQFF. CDR3 bases: TGTGCCAGCAGCTCAGCCGATTTAGCGGGCGGCTCCTACAATGAGCAGTTCTTC.

The chain is built from TRBV5-1 and TRBJ2-3, with D possibly being TRBD1 (8 bases). The CDR3 spans 15 residues. CDR1 is SGHRS and CDR2 is YFSETQ in the germline V gene. The V end lost 0 bases, the J end lost 4 bases, and 12 bases lay between the germline ends. For the CDR3, the DNA is TGCGCCAGCAGCTTGGTACAGGGGGGGTCAGATACGCAGTATTTT. It encodes CASSLVQGGSDTQYF.

V gene TRBV7-9 combines with J gene TRBJ1-2, with D possibly being TRBD1 (5 bases). Deletions cut 2 bases from V and 3 bases from J, with 10 bases between. The germline V gene encodes CDR1 SEHNR and CDR2 FQNEAQ (reference sequence). CDR3 length: 14 residues. CDR3 sequence: CASSLYSRDYGYTF. The CDR3 region has the DNA TGTGCCAGCAGCTTATACTCCAGGGACTATGGCTACACCTTC.

The rearrangement joins TRBV28 to TRBJ1-4; 12 positions match TRBD1. Trimming took 6 bases from V and 12 from J; bases not matched to a gene: 5. Per germline, CDR1 MDHEN and CDR2 SYDVKM. The CDR3 covers 13 residues. CDR3 DNA: TGTGCCAGCAGAGGGACAGGGGGCTTGGAACTGTTTTTT. Translating it yields CASRGTGGLELFF.

The chain couples TRBV4-2 to TRBJ1-4; 7 nucleotides match TRBD1. V shed 0 bases, J shed 5 bases, and the junction held 6 bases outside the gene matches. The CDR3 has 16 residues. Germline lookup yields CDR1 LGHNA and CDR2 YNFKEQ. CDR3 nucleotide sequence: TGTGCCAGCAGCCAAGATCCGGGACAGCTGAATGAAAAACTGTTTTTT. This sequence encodes CASSQDPGQLNEKLFF.

The J gene is TRBJ1-2, the V gene TRBV29-1; perhaps TRBD1 as D (6 bases). Germline assignment: CDR1 SQVTM and CDR2 ANQGSEA. The CDR3 is 15 amino acids. V lost 5 bases and J lost 0, with 16 bases in between. CDR3 bases: TGCAGCGTTCCCGGTGAGGGGGTCTCTAACTATGGCTACACCTTC. Translation gives CSVPGEGVSNYGYTF.

The rearrangement joins TRBV2 to TRBJ1-3, with 8 positions matching TRBD1. The CDR3 consists of 16 residues. Germline CDR1 SNHLY, CDR2 FYNNEI. J was trimmed by 2 bases and V by 2 bases; bases with no gene match: 5. The DNA for the CDR3 is TGTGCCAGCAGTGAATCAGGACAGGGTGCTGGAAACACCATATATTTT. It specifies CASSESGQGAGNTIYF.

This clone was seen a single time. This chain connects TRBV10-1 to TRBJ1-3; D remains ambiguous. Between the trimmed V and J ends, which lost 3 bases and 0 bases, there was a span of 6 bases. CDR3 length: 14 amino acids. The germline V gene encodes CDR1 WNHNN and CDR2 SYGVQD (reference sequence). The CDR3 DNA is TGCGCCAGCAGTGACGGATCCTCTGGAAACACCATATATTTT. Its protein is CASSDGSSGNTIYF.

The sample holds one count of this clone. This chain links TRBV7-2 with TRBJ2-1; no firm D call. The CDR3 length is 15 residues. The germline V gene encodes CDR1 SGHTA and CDR2 FQGNSA. Trimming cost V 2 bases and J 8 bases, with 16 bases left between them. The CDR3 DNA reads as TGTGCCAGCAGCTTATTCTTAATGCAGAACGATGAGCAGTTCTTC. Translated, it gives CASSLFLMQNDEQFF.